A single sample gave rise to the 6 T cell receptor beta chains below, sequenced in a study of CD8+ T cells in alopecia areata. Time point noted: mouse skin 3 weeks after grafting. Sequencing relied on a cDNA template that was reverse transcribed from extracted RNA. TCRdb's copy holds only in-frame clones and misses some; the assay was immunoSEQ multiplex PCR. The profile covers about 3,000 clones, none occurring a single time. This material consisted of skin, taken at week 3. Receptors originate from a C3H/HeJ mouse with alopecia areata. As its MHC haplotype, the strain has H2-k.

This clone was recorded at least ten times. Genes and germline are mouse. The sequenced part of the CDR3 DNA is TGTGCCAGCTCTCACGAGACAGGGAGCACCGGG. Translated: CASSHETGSTG. The entire CDR3 sequence reads CASSHETGSTGQLYF. The V and J genes are TRBV12-1 and TRBJ2-2; the match to TRBD1 covers 7 bases. The read stops 4 residues short of the end of the CDR3; the missing end is completed from the germline J gene. Trimming took 2 bases from V and 4 from J; bases not matched to a gene: 6. Germline V gene data show CDR1 as SGHSN and CDR2 as HYEKVE. This CDR3 has 15 residues.

In this sample, this clone is medium-sized. Mouse names are used for the genes. Read sequence stops 4 residues before the CDR3 end, and the germline J gene provides the missing end. This chain connects TRBV13-3 to TRBJ2-1; tentative D call: TRBD1 (5 bases). V lost 2 bases, J lost 3 bases, and 6 bases lay in between. The CDR3 has 13 residues. CDR1 NNHDY and CDR2 SYVADS come from the germline V gene. The sequenced CDR3 bases are TGTGCCAGCAGTGAAAGGGGCTATGCT. As protein: CASSERGYA. The CDR3, in full, reads CASSERGYAEQFF.

Regarding this clone: Gene names and germline match the mouse. The read ends 3 residues shy of where the CDR3 ends; the end is completed using the germline J gene. The rearrangement joins TRBV19 to TRBJ1-6; 8 bases align to TRBD1. TRBJ1-6 is reported as an ORF; its role is uncertain. The germline V gene encodes CDR1 FNHDT and CDR2 SITEND (reference sequence). Germline trimming cut 5 bases from V and 7 bases from J; bases unmatched to any gene: 5. The CDR3 consists of 14 residues. CDR3 DNA (partial): TGTGCCAGCAGCCGGGACAGGAGGAATTCGCCC. It translates to CASSRDRRNSP. The full CDR3 reads CASSRDRRNSPLYF.

This clone was observed many times. The genes are named according to mouse. Read data end 4 residues before the CDR3 end; the end is taken from the germline J gene. V and J are TRBV19 and TRBJ2-1, with a possible D match to TRBD1 (5 bases). Germline V gene data show CDR1 as FNHDT and CDR2 as SITEND (reference sequence). Trimming removed 7 bases at V and 2 bases at J, with 10 bases between. The CDR3 is 13 amino acids. The chain's CDR3 is CASLDRYYAEQFF. CDR3 bases read: TGTGCCAGCCTCGACAGATACTATGCT.

This clone appeared many times. Gene labels here are mouse ones. The read falls 4 residues short of the CDR3 end, and the missing part is taken from the germline J gene. V gene TRBV31 combines with J gene TRBJ1-1, with TRBD1 matching over 10 bases. Germline values: CDR1 GKSSPN, CDR2 SITVG. The J segment lost 1 base and the V segment lost 5 bases, leaving 1 base of the junction unmatched. The CDR3 spans 13 residues. The CDR3 loop reads CAWGDRGNTEVFF. CDR3 bases read: TGTGCCTGGGGGGACAGGGGAAACACA.

This clone turned up a few times. The genes are named according to mouse. The read halts 4 residues ahead of the CDR3 end, with the missing end drawn from the germline J gene. The rearrangement uses TRBV31 and TRBJ2-3; maybe TRBD2 (7 bases). This CDR3 is 15 amino acids long. Germline CDR1 is GKSSPN and CDR2 is SITVG. V was cut by 0 bases and J by 0 bases, with 10 bases left in between. The CDR3 bases that were read are TGTGCCTGGAGTCTCTGGGGGCTTAGTGCAGAA. It translates to CAWSLWGLSAE. The CDR3 in its entirety is CAWSLWGLSAETLYF.